This T cell receptor beta chain was retrieved from a study of blood T cell repertoires in COVID-19. Study context: Some COVID-19 samples were acute and others convalescent; all came from the United States, Italy and Spain. From T cells, B-cell-depleted T cells, or PBMCs came the material, which was cDNA or gDNA.

V shed 1 base, J shed 6 bases, and the junction held 13 bases outside the gene matches. This CDR3 spans 17 amino acids. The germline gives CDR1 SGHTA, CDR2 FQGNSA. Per the study methods: Amplification with reference gene primers provided the estimates of nucleated cell counts. TCRdb's table, derived via immunoSEQ multiplex PCR, lists solely in-frame clones and lacks some. V, J and clone size reflect that table, while D and trimming were determined from the DNA. Of some 320,000 clones listed, under 90% are singletons. Patients at the Seattle site were enrolled during active infection and followed longitudinally.

This rearrangement joins TRBV7-2 to TRBJ2-7, with TRBD2 matching 9 bases. Sequencing was performed on peripheral blood. The clonotype originates from a woman in her thirties with COVID-19, enrolled during active disease. The CDR3 coding sequence is TGTGCCAGCAGCTTAGTAGGCGGGGGGGCCGGGCGTGTCGAGCAGTACTTC. It translates to CASSLVGGGAGRVEQYF.